Reported below is one T cell receptor beta chain. These data come from a study of blood T cell repertoires in COVID-19. Under the authors' procedure: How many nucleated cells were present was estimated from reference gene primer amplification. Here immunoSEQ multiplex PCR was the method, and the copy in TCRdb shows in-frame clones only, minus some. V and J calls and clone size are as listed in that table; D and trimming were resolved from the DNA. The data hold around 340,000 clones, with around 88% observed a single time. CDR3 length: 14 amino acids. V lost 6 bases to trimming and J lost 0 bases, with 9 bases between them. Germline-derived CDR1 and CDR2 are SGHTA and FQGNSA.

The rearrangement uses TRBV7-2 and TRBJ2-1; TRBD1 might be the D (5 bases). This receptor was obtained from a man aged 25 to 45 with active or convalescent COVID-19. Sequenced material: peripheral blood. CDR3 loop: CASSNRSSYNEQFF. For the CDR3, the DNA is TGTGCCAGCAGTAACAGGAGCTCCTACAATGAGCAGTTCTTC.